This TCR beta chain comes out of a study of blood T cell repertoires in COVID-19. The wider study: Material from acute and convalescent COVID-19 was sourced from the United States, Italy and Spain.

The CDR3 totals 13 residues. Trimming cost V 1 base and J 9 bases, with 11 bases left between them. Germline CDR1 is KGHDR and CDR2 is SFDVKD. Data came from immunoSEQ multiplex PCR; TCRdb stores just in-frame clones and leaves some out. Of hundreds of thousands of clones listed, more than 85% are singletons. Donors in Cohort 3 who had recovered were those with two negative PCRs, healthcare professional clearance, or resolution of their symptoms. This chain uses TRBV24-1 with TRBJ1-2; maybe TRBD1 (6 bases). This receptor was taken from a woman aged 55-69 years who had recovered from COVID-19. The material sequenced was PBMCs or T cells enriched from blood (not recorded which). The CDR3 DNA sequence: TGTGCCACCAGTGATTTTGGGGGGGCCCGCTACACCTTC. This translates into CATSDFGGARYTF.